Shown below are 29 T cell receptor beta chains from a single sample sequenced in a study of blood T cell repertoires in COVID-19. Some clones are missing from TCRdb's copy, which holds only in-frame ones; the method was immunoSEQ multiplex PCR. The sample includes just under 45,000 clones, around 87% of them seen just once. Sequencing was performed on peripheral blood. Every receptor here comes from a man aged 35 to 55 with COVID-19, enrolled during active disease.

This rearrangement joins TRBV11-3 to TRBJ2-1, with D possibly TRBD1 on 6 matching bases. The V end was cut by 6 bases, the J end by 0 bases, with 15 bases between. The CDR3 has 16 amino acids. The germline CDR1 and CDR2 sequences are SGHNT and YENEEA. For the CDR3, the DNA is TGTGCCAGCAGTCCTACATCAGGGGACTCCTACAATGAGCAGTTCTTC. Translating gives CASSPTSGDSYNEQFF.

The chain carries TRBV19 and TRBJ1-1; perhaps TRBD1 as D (6 bases). Trimming left V 5 bases short and J 4 bases short, with 14 bases between. Germline V gives CDR1 LNHDA, CDR2 SQIVND (reference sequence). This CDR3 comprises 14 residues. CDR3 bases: TGTGCCAGTAGTGCTACAGGGTTGGGCACTGAAGCTTTCTTT. Amino acid sequence: CASSATGLGTEAFF.

This chain's CDR3 is CSVGAAYEQYF. In DNA, the CDR3 is TGCAGCGTTGGGGCAGCCTACGAGCAGTACTTC. The chain links TRBV29-1 to TRBJ2-7; D remains ambiguous. Germline V gives CDR1 SQVTM, CDR2 ANQGSEA. V lost 4 bases and J lost 2, with 6 bases in between. CDR3 length equals 11 residues.

This rearrangement joins TRBV2 to TRBJ1-1; TRBD1 might be the D (5 bases). The germline CDR1 and CDR2 sequences are SNHLY and FYNNEI. Trimming took 5 bases from V and 0 from J, leaving 7 bases between them. The CDR3 totals 13 residues. The CDR3 loop is CASSRGMNTEAFF. The CDR3 DNA is TGTGCCAGCAGTCGGGGGATGAACACTGAAGCTTTCTTT.

As DNA, the CDR3 is TGTGCCAGCAGCTTGTATCAGTCTTATCAGCCCCAGCATTTT. Its translation is CASSLYQSYQPQHF. This chain uses TRBV5-6 with TRBJ1-5; D uncertain. The germline gives CDR1 SGHDT, CDR2 YYEEEE. Trimming shortened V by 1 base and J by 5 bases, and 10 bases separated the two germline ends. This CDR3 is built from 14 residues.

The gene calls are TRBV2 and TRBJ2-5, with D possibly matching TRBD2 (6 bases). Germline CDR1 is SNHLY and CDR2 is FYNNEI. This CDR3 comprises 16 residues. The V gene lost 0 bases and the J gene lost 10 bases, with 21 bases spanning the gap. CDR3 sequence: CASSEARRDPKRIQYF. In nucleotides, the CDR3 is TGTGCCAGCAGTGAAGCGAGGCGGGACCCGAAGAGAATCCAGTACTTC.

This chain uses TRBV7-9 with TRBJ2-7, with TRBD1 identical over 9 bases. Germline V lookup: CDR1 SEHNR, CDR2 FQNEAQ (reference sequence). J was trimmed by 2 bases and V by 4 bases; bases with no gene match: 6. This CDR3 has 15 residues. The CDR3 coding sequence is TGTGCCAGCAGCTCAGGGTGGGACAGGGCCTACGAGCAGTACTTC. As protein: CASSSGWDRAYEQYF.

This clone was seen a single time. The chain has TRBV5-6 and TRBJ2-2; 8 bases match TRBD2. The germline V gene has CDR1 SGHDT and CDR2 YYEEEE. The trim removed 0 bases at V and 5 bases at J, leaving 6 bases unmatched. CDR3 length equals 16 residues. This CDR3 reads CASSLGLAGRTGELFF. CDR3 nucleotide sequence: TGTGCCAGCAGCTTGGGTCTAGCGGGCAGGACCGGGGAGCTGTTTTTT.

This chain uses TRBV18 with TRBJ2-1, with 7 bases lining up with TRBD1. Germline assignment: CDR1 KGHSH and CDR2 LQKENI. V gave up 3 bases and J gave up 0 bases; unmatched junction bases: 2. This CDR3 spans 15 amino acids. CDR3 region: CASSPRQGSYNEQFF. The CDR3, as DNA: TGTGCCAGCTCACCCCGACAGGGCTCCTACAATGAGCAGTTCTTC.

J is TRBJ1-1 and V is TRBV4-1; unclear D gene. The germline gives CDR1 MGHRA, CDR2 YSYEKL. V lost 5 bases and J lost 7, with 11 bases in between. The CDR3 loop spans 12 amino acids. CDR3 protein: CASSARAGEAFF. The CDR3 bases are TGCGCCAGCAGCGCGAGGGCGGGTGAAGCTTTCTTT.

The genes are TRBV10-3 and TRBJ2-7; weak D call: TRBD2 (5 bases). V gave up 0 bases and J gave up 6 bases, with 21 bases separating them. This CDR3 has 17 amino acids. CDR1 and CDR2 from the germline V gene are ENHRY and SYGVKD. The CDR3 here is CAISESIALGGLREQYF. CDR3 in DNA: TGTGCCATCAGTGAGTCGATAGCCCTAGGCGGGCTTCGCGAGCAGTACTTC.

The chain employs TRBV7-8 and TRBJ2-3; 9 bases map to TRBD2. The CDR3 contains 16 residues. The germline gives CDR1 SGHVS, CDR2 FQNEAQ. V lost 0 bases, J lost 5 bases, and 6 bases stayed unmatched. CDR3 coding DNA: TGTGCCAGCAGCTTAGCCGGCGGGGGGGCGGTAGATACGCAGTATTTT. This codes for CASSLAGGGAVDTQYF.

This clone was found once. The chain joins TRBV7-2 to TRBJ2-3; 12 bases map to TRBD2. The CDR3 runs 16 residues. Per germline, CDR1 SGHTA and CDR2 FQGNSA. J lost 9 bases, V lost 4 bases, and 11 bases had no gene match. CDR3 loop: CASSSSGTSGFRTQYF. CDR3 DNA: TGTGCCAGCAGCTCCTCCGGGACTAGCGGGTTCAGGACGCAGTATTTT.

The chain employs TRBV9 and TRBJ1-2; perhaps TRBD1 as D (5 bases). This CDR3 region has 17 residues. Per the germline V gene, CDR1 is SGDLS and CDR2 is YYNGEE. The ends were cut back, 1 base at V and 0 bases at J, with 16 bases in the middle. CDR3 region: CASSVYDRPDPNYGYTF. Here the CDR3 DNA reads TGTGCCAGCAGCGTATACGACAGACCTGATCCTAACTATGGCTACACCTTC.

The rearrangement uses TRBV7-2 and TRBJ2-1, with TRBD2 identical over 13 bases. V was clipped by 5 bases and J by 13 bases; unmatched bases: 5. The CDR3 spans 13 residues. CDR1 SGHTA and CDR2 FQGNSA come from the germline V gene. The CDR3 reads CASSPRTSGSQFF. The CDR3 DNA follows: TGTGCCAGCAGCCCAAGGACTAGCGGGAGTCAGTTCTTC. Using reference TRBV7-2 and TRBJ2-1 for the parts outside the CDR3, the full variable domain is GAGVSQSPSNKVTEKGKDVELRCDPISGHTALYWYRQSLGQGLEFLIYFQGNSAPDKSGLPSDRFSAERTGGSVSTLTIQRTQQEDSAVYLCASSPRTSGSQFFGPGTRLTVL.

The chain carries TRBV6-5 and TRBJ2-7; 8 nucleotides agree with TRBD2. The germline CDR1 and CDR2 sequences are MNHEY and SVGAGI. Losses at the gene ends were 6 bases for V and 2 bases for J; bases not matched to a gene: 9. This CDR3 comprises 15 residues. In DNA, the CDR3 is TGTGCCAGCAGACCCAGCGGGAGTCAGCCCTACGAGCAGTACTTC. This codes for CASRPSGSQPYEQYF.

This chain uses TRBV20-1 with TRBJ1-6; D ambiguous. The CDR3 sequence is 15 residues long. Trimming removed 3 bases at V and 0 bases at J, with 9 bases between. Germline CDR1 DFQATT, CDR2 SNEGSKA (reference sequence). The CDR3 spells CSASLGSSYNSPLHF. The CDR3 DNA follows: TGCAGTGCTAGTCTAGGGAGCTCCTATAATTCACCCCTCCACTTT.

CDR3 nucleotides: TGTGCCAGCAGACTACCGGGACTAGCGGGAGGCTCCTACAATGAGCAGTTCTTC. It is translated as CASRLPGLAGGSYNEQFF. The V and J genes are TRBV7-2 and TRBJ2-1, with 15 bases identical to TRBD2. This CDR3 is 18 amino acids long. Germline trimming cut 6 bases from V and 0 bases from J; bases unmatched to any gene: 6. Germline assignment: CDR1 SGHTA and CDR2 FQGNSA.

The chain employs TRBV19 and TRBJ2-2; 8 nucleotides line up with TRBD2. V lost 3 bases and J lost 3; bases outside the gene matches: 3. The germline V gene encodes CDR1 LNHDA and CDR2 SQIVND (reference sequence). This CDR3 spans 15 amino acids. CDR3 sequence: CASSMVGGDTGELFF. In nucleotides, the CDR3 is TGTGCCAGTAGTATGGTCGGGGGGGACACCGGGGAGCTGTTTTTT.

This clone was counted a single time. This sequence joins TRBV19 and TRBJ2-7; D perhaps matches TRBD2 (6 bases). Germline V gene data show CDR1 as LNHDA and CDR2 as SQIVND (reference sequence). The V end lost 4 bases, the J end lost 1 base, and 14 bases lay between the germline ends. The CDR3 contains 15 residues. CDR3 residues: CASSTARGKSYEQYF. CDR3 in DNA: TGTGCCAGTAGTACCGCGCGGGGTAAGTCCTACGAGCAGTACTTC.

The rearrangement links TRBV28 to TRBJ1-3, with 12 bases lining up with TRBD1. The CDR3 totals 16 residues. Germline loops: CDR1 MDHEN, CDR2 SYDVKM. With V trimmed by 5 bases and J by 3 bases, 5 bases remained unmatched. CDR3 in DNA: TGTGCCAGCAGTACCGGGACAGGGGGCTTTGGAAACACCATATATTTT. Its translation is CASSTGTGGFGNTIYF.

The DNA for the CDR3 is TGTGCCAGTAGTTCCTCGGGACAGGGGTCACCTAACTATGGCTACACCTTC. As protein: CASSSSGQGSPNYGYTF. The chain recombines TRBV19 with TRBJ1-2; TRBD1 matches 10 bases. Germline-derived CDR1 and CDR2 are LNHDA and SQIVND (reference sequence). After removal of 5 bases from V and 0 bases from J, the junction contained 9 bases not matched to a gene. The CDR3 length is 17 residues.

This sequence joins TRBV28 and TRBJ1-2; D might be TRBD1 (5 bases). Per the germline V gene, CDR1 is MDHEN and CDR2 is SYDVKM. CDR3 length: 15 amino acids. V was clipped by 6 bases and J by 0 bases, with 14 bases between them. CDR3 region: CASRRDLGPNYGYTF. The CDR3 region has the DNA TGTGCCAGCAGACGGGACTTAGGGCCTAACTATGGCTACACCTTC.

This rearrangement joins TRBV3-1 (or the pseudogene TRBV3-2) to TRBJ2-7; TRBD2 might be the D (6 bases). The V gene's germline CDR1 is LGHDT and CDR2 YNNKEL (reference sequence). V lost 2 bases and J lost 7, with 9 bases in between. This CDR3 has 12 amino acids. The CDR3 DNA is TGTGCCAGCAGCCAACGGGGGATAGAGCAGTACTTC. Translating gives CASSQRGIEQYF.

The chain recombines TRBV18 with TRBJ1-1; tentative D call: TRBD1 (5 bases). Trimming left V 3 bases short and J 7 bases short, with 12 bases between. CDR3 length: 13 amino acids. Germline-derived CDR1 and CDR2 are KGHSH and LQKENI. In DNA, the CDR3 is TGTGCCAGCTCACCCCAGGCGGGGGGTGAAGCTTTCTTT. This codes for CASSPQAGGEAFF. Combining the CDR3 with reference TRBV18 and TRBJ1-1 gives the whole variable domain NAGVMQNPRHLVRRRGQEARLRCSPMKGHSHVYWYRQLPEEGLKFMVYLQKENIIDESGMPKERFSAEFPKEGPSILRIQQVVRGDSAAYFCASSPQAGGEAFFGQGTRLTVV.

The V and J genes are TRBV5-1 and TRBJ2-2; 10 nucleotides align to TRBD2. Trimming removed 4 bases from V and 2 bases from J; junction bases left unmatched: 14. Germline lookup yields CDR1 SGHRS and CDR2 YFSETQ. This CDR3 is built from 19 residues. Here the CDR3 reads CASSIKQGGLAKNTGELFF. The DNA of the CDR3 is TGCGCCAGCAGCATAAAACAGGGGGGACTAGCGAAAAACACCGGGGAGCTGTTTTTT.

V usage is TRBV6-5 and J usage is TRBJ1-2, with 7 bases identical to TRBD1. The junction had 8 bases not matched to a gene; V was cut back by 4 bases and J by 6 bases. The germline gives CDR1 MNHEY, CDR2 SVGAGI. CDR3 length equals 14 residues. In nucleotides, the CDR3 is TGTGCCAGCAGTTCCGGACAGGCCACGGATGGCTACACCTTC. Amino acid sequence: CASSSGQATDGYTF.

The rearrangement uses TRBV5-1 and TRBJ1-1; the D gene is possibly TRBD1 (6 bases). Trimming removed 4 bases from V and 1 base from J, with 11 bases in between. Germline V gene lookup returns CDR1 SGHRS and CDR2 YFSETQ. The CDR3 spans 14 residues. In DNA form, the CDR3 reads TGCGCCAGCAGCCTACAGGGCTGGAACACTGAAGCTTTCTTT. Amino acids: CASSLQGWNTEAFF.

Relative to its sample, this clone is medium-sized (0.01 to 0.1%). This rearrangement joins TRBV4-1 to TRBJ1-4; D remains unclear. The V end was cut by 0 bases, the J end by 7 bases, with 12 bases between. The CDR3 is 15 amino acids. Germline values: CDR1 MGHRA, CDR2 YSYEKL. The CDR3 coding sequence is TGCGCCAGCAGCCAAGATCTCGTGGGCCCTGAAAAACTGTTTTTT. Its translation: CASSQDLVGPEKLFF.